These 22 T cell receptor beta chains came from one sample sequenced in a study of CD4 T cells in relation to SARS-CoV-2 and coronaviruses. TCRdb keeps only in-frame clones here, not all; method: immunoSEQ multiplex PCR. The sample contains tens of thousands of clones, about nine tenths of which appear only once. Unexposed donor CD4+ T cells date from 2011-2018, before the COVID-19 pandemic. Sequenced input: memory CD4+ T cells from PBMCs. The origin of the receptors is a human donor in good health.

V and J are TRBV19 and TRBJ2-1; D uncertain. The CDR3 length is 15 residues. V was pared by 4 bases and J by 0 bases, with 10 bases between. Per the germline V gene, CDR1 is LNHDA and CDR2 is SQIVND (reference sequence). The CDR3 loop reads CASSNFRSSYNEQFF. CDR3 DNA: TGTGCCAGTAGTAATTTTCGGAGCTCCTACAATGAGCAGTTCTTC.

This clone has only one observation. This sequence joins TRBV6-4 and TRBJ2-5; D unresolved. With 4 bases removed from V and 0 bases from J, the gap between germline ends came to 15 bases. This CDR3 comprises 16 residues. Germline CDR1 MRHNA, CDR2 SNTAGT. The CDR3 coding sequence is TGTGCCAGCAGTGCCCCACGGCGGACGTACCAAGAGACCCAGTACTTC. Its protein product is CASSAPRRTYQETQYF.

The gene calls are TRBV7-8 and TRBJ1-5; D remains unclear. The CDR3 is 15 amino acids. CDR1 is SGHVS and CDR2 is FQNEAQ in the germline V gene. The V end lost 1 base, the J end lost 3 bases, and 10 bases lay between the germline ends. The DNA of the CDR3 is TGTGCCAGCAGCTTAGGGCGGCAGGCCAATCAGCCCCAGCATTTT. As protein: CASSLGRQANQPQHF.

The chain couples TRBV2 to TRBJ2-3; D ambiguous. CDR1 is SNHLY and CDR2 is FYNNEI in the germline V gene. This CDR3 is built from 12 residues. Trimming shortened V by 6 bases and J by 2 bases, and 6 bases separated the two germline ends. The CDR3 region is CASRSNTDTQYF. The CDR3 nucleotides are TGTGCCAGCAGGTCGAACACAGATACGCAGTATTTT.

In its sample, this clone was seen once. CDR3 sequence (DNA): TGCGCCAGCAGCTTATCCGGGACTAGCGGGACTGGCACAGATACGCAGTATTTT. This translates into CASSLSGTSGTGTDTQYF. The genes are TRBV5-1 and TRBJ2-3; 13 nucleotides line up with TRBD2. This CDR3 is 18 amino acids long. Germline values: CDR1 SGHRS, CDR2 YFSETQ. V trimming: 2 bases; J trimming: 1 base; junction bases outside the gene matches: 7.

This clone was detected once. The chain has TRBV24-1 and TRBJ1-2; 8 positions match TRBD1. There are 14 residues in the CDR3. The germline V gene encodes CDR1 KGHDR and CDR2 SFDVKD. Unmatched junction bases numbered 4, after V lost 4 bases and J lost 4 bases. DNA for the CDR3: TGTGCCACCAGTGAAGGACAGGGAACCTATGGCTACACCTTC. The encoded protein is CATSEGQGTYGYTF.

This clone is a singleton in its sample. The DNA for the CDR3 is TGTGCCAGCAGAACCGACAGTAGCTCCTACAATGAGCAGTTCTTC. It codes for CASRTDSSSYNEQFF. The V call is TRBV6-5, the J call TRBJ2-1; tentative D call: TRBD1 (5 bases). Per the germline V gene, CDR1 is MNHEY and CDR2 is SVGAGI. Trimming pared 6 bases from V and 0 bases from J, leaving 12 bases between. There are 15 residues in the CDR3.

The V gene is TRBV28, the J gene TRBJ2-4; the D is unclear. The CDR3 is 15 residues long. Trimming left V 6 bases short and J 0 bases short, with 12 bases between. The germline CDR1 and CDR2 sequences are MDHEN and SYDVKM. CDR3 DNA: TGTGCCAGCAGCCAGGCCCAACTAGCCAAAAACATTCAGTACTTC. Amino acid sequence: CASSQAQLAKNIQYF.

The J gene is TRBJ1-6, the V gene TRBV7-2; possibly TRBD1 for D (6 bases). The CDR3 sequence is 15 residues long. Trimming took off 5 bases at V and 7 bases at J, with 15 bases between the two ends. Germline loops: CDR1 SGHTA, CDR2 FQGNSA. This CDR3 is CASSQEQTGNSPLHF. CDR3 bases: TGTGCCAGCAGCCAAGAGCAAACAGGGAATTCACCCCTCCACTTT.

The rearrangement uses TRBV28 and TRBJ1-2; 7 bases fit TRBD1. V lost 3 bases and J lost 8; bases outside the gene matches: 9. Germline V gene sequence: CDR1 MDHEN, CDR2 SYDVKM. The CDR3 contains 14 residues. CDR3 DNA: TGTGCCAGCAGTTTGGAGGACAGGCGGGACGGCTACACCTTC. As protein: CASSLEDRRDGYTF.

V gene TRBV13 combines with J gene TRBJ2-4, with TRBD2 matching 7 bases. The V and J ends lost 2 bases and 5 bases, in that order; junction bases with no gene match: 15. CDR3 length: 18 residues. The germline CDR1 and CDR2 sequences are PRHDT and FYEKMQ (reference sequence). This CDR3 is CASSLRVGRGVFQNIQYF. The DNA of the CDR3 is TGTGCCAGCAGCTTAAGGGTCGGTCGGGGGGTTTTTCAAAACATTCAGTACTTC.

This sequence joins TRBV4-1 and TRBJ1-2, with D uncertain. The CDR3 has 14 residues. Trimming stripped 0 bases from V and 8 bases from J, with 13 bases between. Germline V CDR1 and CDR2: MGHRA, YSYEKL. CDR3 amino acids: CASSQDVGLLGYTF. DNA for the CDR3: TGCGCCAGCAGCCAAGATGTAGGTCTGTTAGGCTACACCTTC.

The V and J genes are TRBV30 and TRBJ1-1; D remains unclear. The CDR3 loop spans 11 amino acids. The germline V gene encodes CDR1 GTSNPN and CDR2 SVGIG (reference sequence). V was pared by 2 bases and J by 9 bases, with 10 bases between. CDR3 region: CAWSKVNKAFF. In DNA form, the CDR3 reads TGTGCCTGGAGTAAGGTCAATAAAGCTTTCTTT. Full variable domain (missing parts from reference TRBV30 and TRBJ1-1): SQTIHQWPATLVQPVGSPLSLECTVEGTSNPNLYWYRQAAGRGLQLLFYSVGIGQISSEVPQNLSASRPQDRQFILSSKKLLLSDSGFYLCAWSKVNKAFFGQGTRLTVV.

V gene TRBV7-2 combines with J gene TRBJ2-1; 10 bases line up with TRBD2. From germline, CDR1 is SGHTA and CDR2 FQGNSA. The CDR3 spans 15 residues. V lost 6 bases and J lost 10; bases outside the gene matches: 12. The CDR3 reads CASRPPGLATQEQFF. The CDR3 bases are TGTGCCAGCAGACCACCGGGACTAGCGACACAAGAGCAGTTCTTC.

V usage is TRBV5-1 and J usage is TRBJ2-5; perhaps TRBD1 as D (6 bases). The CDR3 sequence is 14 residues long. Germline CDR1 SGHRS, CDR2 YFSETQ. V was trimmed by 3 bases and J by 0 bases, leaving 9 bases between them. The CDR3 bases are TGCGCCAGCAGCTACGGGACAAACCAAGAGACCCAGTACTTC. Encoded protein: CASSYGTNQETQYF.

The CDR3 bases are TGTGCCAGCAGCTTAATCGGCTCTGGAAACACCATATATTTT. Encoded protein: CASSLIGSGNTIYF. The rearrangement uses TRBV7-6 and TRBJ1-3; no definite D call. CDR1 and CDR2 from the germline V gene are SGHVS and FNYEAQ. The V end was cut by 2 bases, the J end by 0 bases, with 5 bases between. The CDR3 totals 14 residues.

The chain links TRBV5-1 to TRBJ2-5; D not resolved. The CDR3 is 14 residues long. Germline V gene data show CDR1 as SGHRS and CDR2 as YFSETQ. Trimming pared 0 bases from V and 4 bases from J, leaving 10 bases between. The CDR3 spells CASSLVGGVETQYF. The CDR3 DNA sequence: TGCGCCAGCAGCTTGGTGGGTGGTGTAGAGACCCAGTACTTC.

The chain uses TRBV18 and TRBJ2-1; 12 positions agree with TRBD2. The CDR3 has 18 residues. Losses at the gene ends were 2 bases for V and 0 bases for J; bases not matched to a gene: 5. The germline gives CDR1 KGHSH, CDR2 LQKENI. The CDR3 sequence: CASSPYTSGRYSYNEQFF. The CDR3 DNA follows: TGTGCCAGCTCACCATATACTAGCGGGAGGTACTCCTACAATGAGCAGTTCTTC. The full variable domain, in which reference TRBV18 and TRBJ2-1 provide the parts outside the CDR3, is NAGVMQNPRHLVRRRGQEARLRCSPMKGHSHVYWYRQLPEEGLKFMVYLQKENIIDESGMPKERFSAEFPKEGPSILRIQQVVRGDSAAYFCASSPYTSGRYSYNEQFFGPGTRLTVL.

This rearrangement joins TRBV9 to TRBJ2-1; 7 bases align to TRBD2. The length of the CDR3 is 15 residues. Losses at the gene ends were 2 bases for V and 7 bases for J; bases not matched to a gene: 9. Germline CDR1 SGDLS, CDR2 YYNGEE. Here the CDR3 DNA reads TGTGCCAGCAGCGTTGCTGCGGGAGAGCTAAATGAGCAGTTCTTC. It translates to CASSVAAGELNEQFF.

V and J are TRBV6-6 and TRBJ2-3; 9 bases agree with TRBD1. CDR1 is MNHNY and CDR2 is SVGAGI in the germline V gene (reference sequence). J was trimmed by 0 bases and V by 6 bases; bases with no gene match: 7. This CDR3 spans 16 amino acids. CDR3 DNA: TGTGCCAGCAGCCAGACAGGGGGTGGGAGCACAGATACGCAGTATTTT. It yields the protein CASSQTGGGSTDTQYF.

The chain has TRBV12-3 or TRBV12-4 and TRBJ1-1, with D uncertain. V gave up 7 bases and J gave up 1 base, with 10 bases separating them. The CDR3 spans 13 residues. CDR3 region: CASTFTQNTEAFF. The CDR3 DNA follows: TGTGCCAGCACTTTTACACAGAACACTGAAGCTTTCTTT.

The chain joins TRBV18 to TRBJ2-5; D is ambiguous. This CDR3 comprises 13 residues. The V end was cut by 1 base, the J end by 5 bases, with 8 bases between. Germline CDR1 reads KGHSH; CDR2 reads LQKENI. The CDR3, as DNA: TGTGCCAGCTCACCACACATGGGGGAGACCCAGTACTTC. It yields the protein CASSPHMGETQYF.